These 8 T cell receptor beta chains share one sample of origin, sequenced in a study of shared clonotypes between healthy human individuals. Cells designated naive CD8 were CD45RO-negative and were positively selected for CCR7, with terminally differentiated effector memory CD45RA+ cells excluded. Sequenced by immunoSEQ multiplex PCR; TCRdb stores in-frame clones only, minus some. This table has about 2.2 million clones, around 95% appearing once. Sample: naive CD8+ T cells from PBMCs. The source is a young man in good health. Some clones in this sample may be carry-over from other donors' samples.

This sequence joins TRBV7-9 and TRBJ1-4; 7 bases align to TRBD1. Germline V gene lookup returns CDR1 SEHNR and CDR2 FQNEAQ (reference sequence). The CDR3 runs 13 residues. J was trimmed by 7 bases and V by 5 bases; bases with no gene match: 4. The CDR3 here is CASSTGEVEKLFF. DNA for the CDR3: TGTGCCAGCAGCACAGGGGAGGTTGAAAAACTGTTTTTT.

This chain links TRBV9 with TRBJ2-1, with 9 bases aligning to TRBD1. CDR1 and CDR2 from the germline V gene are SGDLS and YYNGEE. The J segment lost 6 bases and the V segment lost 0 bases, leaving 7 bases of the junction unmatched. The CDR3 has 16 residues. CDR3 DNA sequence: TGTGCCAGCAGCGTAGGAAGCGGGACAGGGTTCAATGAGCAGTTCTTC. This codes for CASSVGSGTGFNEQFF.

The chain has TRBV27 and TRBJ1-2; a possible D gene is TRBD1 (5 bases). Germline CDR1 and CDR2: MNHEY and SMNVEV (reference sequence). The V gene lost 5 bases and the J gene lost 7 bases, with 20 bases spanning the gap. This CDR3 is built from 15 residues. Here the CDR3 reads CASSPRDLHPGGYTF. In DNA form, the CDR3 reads TGTGCCAGCAGTCCCAGGGACCTACACCCGGGTGGCTACACCTTC.

In DNA form, the CDR3 reads TGTGCCATCAACGACGGGAGTTCCTACAATGAGCAGTTCTTC. Protein product: CAINDGSSYNEQFF. The V and J genes are TRBV10-3 and TRBJ2-1; possibly TRBD2 for D (6 bases). CDR3 length: 14 amino acids. V lost 7 bases to trimming and J lost 1 base, with 11 bases between them. Germline loops: CDR1 ENHRY, CDR2 SYGVKD.

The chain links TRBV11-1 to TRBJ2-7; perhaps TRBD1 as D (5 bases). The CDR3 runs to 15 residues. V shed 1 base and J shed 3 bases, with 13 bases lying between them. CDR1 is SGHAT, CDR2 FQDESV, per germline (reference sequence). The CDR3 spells CASSLEAGLFYEQYF. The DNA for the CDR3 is TGTGCCAGCAGCTTAGAGGCAGGGCTATTCTACGAGCAGTACTTC.

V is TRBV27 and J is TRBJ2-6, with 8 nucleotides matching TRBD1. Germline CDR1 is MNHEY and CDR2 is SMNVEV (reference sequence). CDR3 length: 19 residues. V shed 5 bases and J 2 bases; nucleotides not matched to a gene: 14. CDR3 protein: CASSPLPGGAVPGANVLTF. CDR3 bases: TGTGCCAGCAGTCCCCTCCCAGGGGGCGCTGTCCCTGGGGCCAACGTCCTGACTTTC.

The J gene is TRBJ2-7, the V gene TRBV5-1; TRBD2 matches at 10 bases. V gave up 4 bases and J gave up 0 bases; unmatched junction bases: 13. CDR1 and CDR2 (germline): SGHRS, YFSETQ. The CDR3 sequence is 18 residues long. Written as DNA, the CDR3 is TGCGCCAGCAGCCCAAACGTAGCGGGAGGACCAAGCTCCTACGAGCAGTACTTC. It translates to CASSPNVAGGPSSYEQYF.

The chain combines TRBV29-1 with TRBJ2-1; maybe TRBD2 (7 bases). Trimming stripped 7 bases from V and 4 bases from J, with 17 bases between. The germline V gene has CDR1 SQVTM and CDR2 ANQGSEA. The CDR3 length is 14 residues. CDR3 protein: CSGATGGPYNEQFF. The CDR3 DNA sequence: TGCAGCGGGGCTACGGGGGGCCCTTACAATGAGCAGTTCTTC.